The 5 T cell receptor beta chains given below trace back to one sample, sequenced in a study of shared clonotypes between healthy human individuals. Naive CD8 populations comprised CD45RO-negative cells positively selected for CCR7, excluding terminally differentiated effector memory CD45RA+ cells. Generated by immunoSEQ multiplex PCR, the TCRdb table keeps only in-frame clones and is missing some. The sample carries around 2,100,000 clones, about 95% recorded once. Sequencing was carried out using naive CD8+ T cells sorted from blood. The source of these receptors is a man younger than 30 in good health.

The J gene is TRBJ2-5, the V gene TRBV5-4; TRBD1 is a possible D gene (6 bases). With 4 bases removed from V and 1 base from J, the gap between germline ends came to 8 bases. Looked up from germline, CDR1 is SGHNT and CDR2 is YYREEE (reference sequence). There are 13 residues in the CDR3. As DNA, the CDR3 is TGTGCCAGCAGCCCGGACAGCCAAGAGACCCAGTACTTC. Its protein is CASSPDSQETQYF.

This clone was found once. The chain joins TRBV9 to TRBJ2-3; the D gene is possibly TRBD2 (6 bases). Trimming took 4 bases from V and 1 from J, leaving 13 bases between them. The CDR3 loop spans 15 amino acids. The germline V gene has CDR1 SGDLS and CDR2 YYNGEE. Here the CDR3 reads CASSPRQRGTDTQYF. The DNA for the CDR3 is TGTGCCAGCAGCCCACGCCAGCGGGGCACAGATACGCAGTATTTT.

A note on this clone: Other DNA sequences in the same sample also yield this CDR3. This chain joins TRBV11-2 and TRBJ2-2; possible D gene TRBD1, 5 bases. CDR1 and CDR2 (germline): SGHAT, FQNNGV. This CDR3 spans 15 amino acids. V shed 1 base and J shed 3 bases, with 9 bases lying between them. CDR3: CASSLVAGYTGELFF. CDR3 coding DNA: TGTGCCAGCAGCTTAGTTGCAGGGTACACCGGGGAGCTGTTTTTT.

Note on this clone: The same CDR3 also results from other DNA sequences found in this sample. This chain links TRBV7-9 with TRBJ2-7, with a possible D match to TRBD1 (6 bases). The CDR3 consists of 15 residues. Germline V CDR1 and CDR2: SEHNR, FQNEAQ (reference sequence). The V end lost 1 base, the J end lost 2 bases, and 12 bases lay between the germline ends. The DNA for the CDR3 is TGTGCCAGCAGCTTAGGCCAGGGGACGGCCTACGAGCAGTACTTC. Its protein is CASSLGQGTAYEQYF.

The rearrangement links TRBV14 to TRBJ2-7; D not certain. CDR3 size: 14 residues. The V end was cut by 0 bases, the J end by 3 bases, with 9 bases between. CDR1 is SGHDN, CDR2 FVKESK, per germline. In DNA, the CDR3 is TGTGCCAGCAGCCAAGAGTTGATAGGCTACGAGCAGTACTTC. This encodes CASSQELIGYEQYF. Full variable domain (remainder filled in from reference TRBV14 and TRBJ2-7): EAGVTQFPSHSVIEKGQTVTLRCDPISGHDNLYWYRRVMGKEIKFLLHFVKESKQDESGMPNNRFLAERTGGTYSTLKVQPAELEDSGVYFCASSQELIGYEQYFGPGTRLTVT.